This T cell receptor beta chain stems from a study of cytomegalovirus exposure and HLA in healthy donors. Produced via immunoSEQ multiplex PCR; TCRdb's table is partial and in-frame only. The table lists 150,000 to 200,000 clones, about 95% of them singletons. Broader study findings: As confirmed in vitro, three CMV-associated chains were specific for CMV antigens.

J lost 5 bases, V lost 7 bases, and 6 bases had no gene match. The CDR3 totals 14 residues. Germline V lookup: CDR1 MNHEY, CDR2 SMNVEV (reference sequence). Turning to this clone: Its specificity is unknown.

The material sequenced was PBMCs. J is TRBJ2-1 and V is TRBV27; 9 bases are a match to TRBD2. This TCR was recovered from a woman in her late teens or twenties in good health and CMV-seronegative. The CDR3 is CASIRAGGHNEQFF. The CDR3 region has the DNA TGTGCCAGCATCCGAGCGGGGGGTCACAATGAGCAGTTCTTC.